This T cell receptor (beta chain) originates from a study of blood T cells in healthy people across ages. Total RNA was isolated from each sample in quantities of at least 6 micrograms. Primers used in a second PCR of roughly 7 to 11 cycles were a sample-barcoded 5' primer and a J-beta primer mix. There were at least 3 million CDR3-containing paired-end reads obtained from each sample. TCRdb recomputed calls from the 5' RACE reads with MiXCR, one row per CDR3 protein. The data contain nearly 800,000 distinct CDR3 sequences, more than 50% of them seen just once; the ten biggest clones take up 20% to 30%. Whole-study findings and limits: While age rose, TCR beta diversity per million T cells dropped in a roughly linear way. TCR beta diversity correlated strongly with naive T cell percentage.

The length of the CDR3 is 13 residues. CDR1 and CDR2 from the germline V gene are MDHEN and SYDVKM. The J segment lost 3 bases and the V segment lost 3 bases, leaving 1 base of the junction unmatched. The table lists this clonotype with a few counts. Antigen: not known. The sequence was obtained from a man aged 35-49 years in good health. The sample taken for sequencing was blood. The V call is TRBV28, the J call TRBJ2-7; 8 bases line up with TRBD1. CDR3 sequence reads: CASSLTGVYEQYF. In DNA, the CDR3 is TGTGCCAGCAGTTTGACAGGGGTCTACGAGCAGTACTTC.